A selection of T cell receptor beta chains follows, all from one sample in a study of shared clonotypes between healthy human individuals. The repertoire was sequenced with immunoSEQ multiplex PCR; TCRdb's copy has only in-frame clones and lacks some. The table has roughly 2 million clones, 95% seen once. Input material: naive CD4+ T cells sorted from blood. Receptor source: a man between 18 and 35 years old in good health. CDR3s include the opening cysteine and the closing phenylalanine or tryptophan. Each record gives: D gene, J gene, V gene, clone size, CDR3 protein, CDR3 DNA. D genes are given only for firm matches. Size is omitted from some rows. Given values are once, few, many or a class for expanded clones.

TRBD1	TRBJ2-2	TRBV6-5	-	CASSPGTGVTGELFF	TGTGCCAGCAGTCCTGGGACAGGGGTCACCGGGGAGCTGTTTTTT
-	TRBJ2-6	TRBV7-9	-	CASSLGPESGSSGANVLTF	TGTGCCAGCAGCTTAGGGCCGGAATCGGGTTCCTCTGGGGCCAACGTCCTGACTTTC
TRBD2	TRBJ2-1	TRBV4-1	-	CASSLTSGAYNEQFF	TGCGCCAGCAGCTTGACTAGCGGGGCCTACAATGAGCAGTTCTTC
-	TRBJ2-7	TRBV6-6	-	CASSSPRTYEQYF	TGTGCCAGCAGTAGTCCGAGGACCTACGAGCAGTACTTC
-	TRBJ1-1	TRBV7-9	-	CASSPRGRDTEAFF	TGTGCCAGCAGCCCCCGAGGCAGAGACACTGAAGCTTTCTTT
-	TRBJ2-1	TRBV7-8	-	CASSSGRSSDEQFF	TGTGCCAGCAGCTCGGGACGATCGTCGGATGAGCAGTTCTTC
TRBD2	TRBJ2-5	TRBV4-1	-	CASSQDGGGASETQYF	TGCGCCAGCAGCCAAGATGGCGGGGGGGCATCGGAGACCCAGTACTTC
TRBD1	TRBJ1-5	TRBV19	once	CASRVGTGGNQPQHF	TGTGCCAGTAGAGTCGGGACAGGAGGCAATCAGCCCCAGCATTTT
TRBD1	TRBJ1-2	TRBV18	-	CASSSGQGNYGYTF	TGTGCCAGCTCAAGCGGACAGGGGAACTATGGCTACACCTTC
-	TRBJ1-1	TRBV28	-	CASSPFGQNTEAFF	TGTGCCAGCAGTCCCTTCGGACAGAACACTGAAGCTTTCTTT